This T cell receptor (beta chain) was captured by sequencing in a study of regulatory T cells in long-lasting Graves disease. Turning to the study itself: Graves' patients with a new diagnosis had received antithyroid drugs under 3 months.

The CDR3 sequence is 17 residues long. The germline V gene has CDR1 SGHTA and CDR2 FQGTGA. V was trimmed by 3 bases and J by 3 bases, leaving 18 bases between them. General study points: Repertoires from persistent disease leaned toward TRBV28, TRBJ1-2 and TRBJ2-5. Persistent patients had a count of shared public clonotypes (roughly 2,500) that exceeded that of new patients (almost 1,000). Sample size, which was small, may have reduced accuracy.

Ten or more counts support this clonotype. As yet, its antigen is unknown. The time point was: newly diagnosed GD, antithyroid drugs for less than 3 months. Scientists built the TCR library using RNA that was extracted from PBMCs. Both iRepertoire HTBI primers and Arm-PCR of CDR3 regions were used to build the TCR beta libraries. TCRdb re-called the multiplex PCR reads with MiXCR, one entry per CDR3 protein. The repertoire holds some 230,000 distinct CDR3 sequences, with approximately 20% as singletons. This clonotype originated in a female donor with Graves disease. The chain is built from TRBV7-3 and TRBJ1-5; D may be TRBD1 (6 bases). Source: peripheral blood mononuclear cells (PBMCs), taken at new diagnosis, from a patient treated with antithyroid drugs. CDR3 amino acids: CASSLYRGGGNNQPQHF. The CDR3 DNA follows: TGTGCCAGCAGCTTGTATCGTGGAGGGGGGAACAATCAGCCCCAGCATTTT.